Many counts were recorded for the clone carrying this TCR beta chain. Each CDR3 protein is one row after TCRdb ran MiXCR on the RT-PCR reads. The table includes hundreds of thousands of distinct CDR3 sequences, about 14% detected once. The sample comprised memory CD4+ T cells from blood. This TCR was recovered from a female donor in good health, serving as a healthy control.

CDR3 bases: TGTGCCAGCAGTTCCACCGGGCGGGCAGGGTGGACTGAAGCTTTCTTT. Translating gives CASSSTGRAGWTEAFF. The chain employs TRBV27 and TRBJ1-1; D may be TRBD1 (5 bases). Trimming took 4 bases from V and 5 from J, leaving 20 bases between them. This CDR3 has 16 residues. Germline V gene data show CDR1 as MNHEY and CDR2 as SMNVEV (reference sequence).